The 27 T cell receptor beta chains presented below share a single source sample, sequenced in a study of blood T cell repertoires in COVID-19. Sequencing used immunoSEQ multiplex PCR; TCRdb keeps in-frame clones, though not all of them. The table shows 200,000 to 250,000 clones, with nearly 90% occurring only once. Sequences were obtained from peripheral blood. Receptor source: a man aged 18 to 30 with active or convalescent COVID-19.

This chain connects TRBV5-1 to TRBJ1-2; 8 bases align to TRBD1. This CDR3 comprises 15 residues. The germline CDR1 and CDR2 sequences are SGHRS and YFSETQ. V was pared by 4 bases and J by 0 bases, with 5 bases of the junction left unmatched. The DNA of the CDR3 is TGCGCCAGCAGCCAAGGGACAGGTTCTAACTATGGCTACACCTTC. It is translated as CASSQGTGSNYGYTF.

V usage is TRBV27 and J usage is TRBJ1-4; possibly TRBD1 for D (5 bases). Germline CDR1 MNHEY, CDR2 SMNVEV (reference sequence). V was clipped by 2 bases and J by 7 bases, with 20 bases between them. This CDR3 contains 17 residues. For the CDR3, the DNA is TGTGCCAGCAGTTTACGGACACCCCGCGCGTCAGGTGAAAAACTGTTTTTT. It codes for CASSLRTPRASGEKLFF.

The chain uses TRBV9 and TRBJ1-1; tentative D call: TRBD1 (5 bases). The V end was cut by 0 bases, the J end by 4 bases, with 10 bases between. The CDR3 loop spans 14 amino acids. Germline loops: CDR1 SGDLS, CDR2 YYNGEE. CDR3 bases: TGTGCCAGCAGCGTAGGGGGGGTAGGCACTGAAGCTTTCTTT. Protein product: CASSVGGVGTEAFF.

The chain uses TRBV5-1 and TRBJ2-7; no clear D gene. There are 16 residues in the CDR3. Germline lookup yields CDR1 SGHRS and CDR2 YFSETQ. V lost 3 bases, J lost 0 bases, and 16 bases lay in between. Written as DNA, the CDR3 is TGCGCCAGCAGCTCTGGCCATGGTGATCACTCCTACGAGCAGTACTTC. It encodes CASSSGHGDHSYEQYF.

Only one count was recorded for this clone. V usage is TRBV14 and J usage is TRBJ2-7; 9 bases line up with TRBD2. Unmatched junction bases numbered 11, after V lost 4 bases and J lost 7 bases. This CDR3 spans 15 amino acids. Per the germline V gene, CDR1 is SGHDN and CDR2 is FVKESK. The CDR3 nucleotides read TGTGCCAGCAGCCCTACTGCCCCACTAGCGGGTGAGCAGTACTTC. It is translated as CASSPTAPLAGEQYF.

The chain has TRBV9 and TRBJ1-3; 7 bases match TRBD1. Losses at the gene ends were 0 bases for V and 0 bases for J; bases not matched to a gene: 3. Germline V lookup: CDR1 SGDLS, CDR2 YYNGEE. This CDR3 contains 16 residues. The DNA of the CDR3 is TGTGCCAGCAGCGTAGCCCCAGGGGGCTCTGGAAACACCATATATTTT. It is translated as CASSVAPGGSGNTIYF.

V and J are TRBV5-5 and TRBJ1-1; D possibly corresponds to TRBD1 (6 bases). The ends were cut back, 4 bases at V and 6 bases at J, with 19 bases in the middle. Looked up from germline, CDR1 is SGHKS and CDR2 is YYEKEE (reference sequence). The CDR3 has 15 amino acids. CDR3 coding DNA: TGTGCCAGCAGCGGCACAGGGAGTCGGGACGCTGAAGCTTTCTTT. Its protein product is CASSGTGSRDAEAFF.

The chain links TRBV9 to TRBJ1-4; tentatively, D is TRBD1 (6 bases). Germline lookup yields CDR1 SGDLS and CDR2 YYNGEE. V lost 0 bases, J lost 5 bases, and 8 bases lay in between. The CDR3 has 14 amino acids. DNA for the CDR3: TGTGCCAGCAGCGTAGAAGGGGGAAATGAAAAACTGTTTTTT. It translates to CASSVEGGNEKLFF.

This clone was recorded once. The gene calls are TRBV5-4 and TRBJ1-2, with 8 bases lining up with TRBD1. Germline values: CDR1 SGHNT, CDR2 YYREEE (reference sequence). This CDR3 contains 15 residues. Germline trimming cut 2 bases from V and 2 bases from J; bases unmatched to any gene: 5. The CDR3 DNA reads as TGTGCCAGCAGCTTCCCGACAGGGGTAAACTATGGCTACACCTTC. Its translation: CASSFPTGVNYGYTF. Full variable domain (outside the CDR3, taken from reference TRBV5-4 and TRBJ1-2): ETGVTQSPTHLIKTRGQQVTLRCSSQSGHNTVSWYQQALGQGPQFIFQYYREEENGRGNFPPRFSGLQFPNYSSELNVNALELDDSALYLCASSFPTGVNYGYTFGSGTRLTVV.

The chain joins TRBV28 to TRBJ1-2, with 9 positions matching TRBD1. This CDR3 is built from 15 residues. J gave up 4 bases and V 5 bases, and 8 bases lay outside the gene matches. Per germline, CDR1 MDHEN and CDR2 SYDVKM. CDR3 in DNA: TGTGCCAGCAGTCCGCCGGACAGGGGTATCTATGGCTACACCTTC. This sequence encodes CASSPPDRGIYGYTF.

The chain couples TRBV9 to TRBJ1-2; D is undetermined. Germline V lookup: CDR1 SGDLS, CDR2 YYNGEE. The V and J ends lost 0 bases and 0 bases respectively, with 6 bases between them. This CDR3 spans 14 amino acids. In DNA form, the CDR3 reads TGTGCCAGCAGCGTAGACAGTCCTAACTATGGCTACACCTTC. Protein product: CASSVDSPNYGYTF.

J is TRBJ2-1 and V is TRBV12-5; 10 bases fit TRBD2. Germline V gives CDR1 LGHNT, CDR2 FRNRAP. The CDR3 has 14 amino acids. V shed 9 bases, J shed 4 bases, and the junction held 6 bases outside the gene matches. CDR3: CARTLAGEYNEQFF. CDR3 DNA sequence: TGTGCTAGGACTCTAGCGGGGGAGTACAATGAGCAGTTCTTC.

The V and J genes are TRBV6-2 or TRBV6-3 and TRBJ2-4, with a weak D call TRBD2 (5 bases). Trimming took 0 bases from V and 9 from J, leaving 6 bases between them. CDR1 and CDR2 (germline): MNHEY, SVGEGT. The CDR3 loop spans 12 amino acids. The chain's CDR3 is CASSYSGSIQYF. CDR3 bases: TGTGCCAGCAGTTACTCGGGGAGCATTCAGTACTTC.

This chain uses TRBV6-5 with TRBJ1-5; 10 nucleotides match TRBD1. The CDR3 consists of 13 residues. Trimming removed 6 bases from V and 4 bases from J; junction bases left unmatched: 0. The germline gives CDR1 MNHEY, CDR2 SVGAGI. The DNA for the CDR3 is TGTGCCAGCAGGGGACAGGGGAATCAGCCCCAGCATTTT. The encoded protein is CASRGQGNQPQHF.

J is TRBJ1-1 and V is TRBV7-2; D not resolved. V dropped 5 bases and J dropped 1 base, with 14 bases sitting between them. Germline CDR1 and CDR2: SGHTA and FQGNSA. The CDR3 is 15 amino acids. CDR3 sequence: CASSESSRGNTEAFF. CDR3 coding DNA: TGTGCCAGCAGCGAATCCTCCCGGGGGAACACTGAAGCTTTCTTT.

The chain has TRBV5-1 and TRBJ2-1; 9 bases fit TRBD1. CDR3 length equals 15 residues. CDR1 SGHRS and CDR2 YFSETQ come from the germline V gene. V trimming: 4 bases; J trimming: 15 bases; junction bases outside the gene matches: 17. CDR3 loop: CASSGQGRSSDYWFF. Here the CDR3 DNA reads TGCGCCAGCAGCGGACAGGGGCGATCGTCGGACTATTGGTTCTTC.

This clone appeared a few times. V usage is TRBV7-2 and J usage is TRBJ1-2, with 8 bases lining up with TRBD1. V trimming: 7 bases; J trimming: 4 bases; junction bases outside the gene matches: 8. CDR3 size: 14 residues. Looked up from germline, CDR1 is SGHTA and CDR2 is FQGNSA. The CDR3 sequence: CASKLTGDGYGYTF. CDR3 sequence (DNA): TGTGCCAGCAAATTGACAGGGGACGGCTATGGCTACACCTTC.

The chain recombines TRBV7-3 with TRBJ2-7, with a possible D match to TRBD2 (6 bases). The CDR3 is 14 amino acids. Germline loops: CDR1 SGHTA, CDR2 FQGTGA. V lost 0 bases to trimming and J lost 7 bases, with 13 bases between them. The CDR3 protein is CASSLTQGAGEQYF. CDR3 DNA sequence: TGTGCCAGCAGCTTAACGCAAGGCGCGGGGGAGCAGTACTTC.

The chain is built from TRBV4-1 and TRBJ1-6; D call uncertain. Germline V gene data show CDR1 as MGHRA and CDR2 as YSYEKL. Trimming cost V 0 bases and J 7 bases, with 10 bases left between them. The CDR3 has 15 amino acids. This CDR3 reads CASSQEGDGNSPLHF. The CDR3 region has the DNA TGCGCCAGCAGCCAAGAAGGCGACGGGAATTCACCCCTCCACTTT.

The chain joins TRBV28 to TRBJ2-2; 8 bases are a match to TRBD2. V shed 5 bases and J 4 bases; nucleotides not matched to a gene: 6. CDR1 and CDR2 (germline): MDHEN, SYDVKM. The CDR3 loop spans 15 amino acids. The CDR3 loop is CASSRSGSGTGELFF. In nucleotides, the CDR3 is TGTGCCAGCAGTCGCAGCGGGAGCGGCACCGGGGAGCTGTTTTTT.

This sequence joins TRBV19 and TRBJ2-1, with 7 bases that match TRBD1. Germline CDR1 reads LNHDA; CDR2 reads SQIVND (reference sequence). With V trimmed by 6 bases and J by 12 bases, 8 bases remained unmatched. CDR3 length: 12 residues. The CDR3 bases are TGTGCCAGTAGAGACAGGGAGACCGGGCAGTTCTTC. Translation gives CASRDRETGQFF.

The V and J genes are TRBV9 and TRBJ2-1, with TRBD2 identical over 8 bases. Losses at the gene ends were 4 bases for V and 10 bases for J; bases not matched to a gene: 4. In germline, CDR1 is SGDLS, CDR2 YYNGEE. The CDR3 sequence is 12 residues long. CDR3 sequence: CASSPLAGEQFF. CDR3 bases: TGTGCCAGCAGCCCTCTAGCGGGCGAGCAGTTCTTC. The entire variable domain, with the rest obtained from reference TRBV9 and TRBJ2-1, is as follows: DSGVTQTPKHLITATGQRVTLRCSPRSGDLSVYWYQQSLDQGLQFLIQYYNGEERAKGNILERFSAQQFPDLHSELNLSSLELGDSALYFCASSPLAGEQFFGPGTRLTVL.

The V call is TRBV20-1, the J call TRBJ1-2, with 7 positions matching TRBD1. The CDR3 contains 14 residues. The junction had 4 bases not matched to a gene; V was cut back by 3 bases and J by 0 bases. Germline-derived CDR1 and CDR2 are DFQATT and SNEGSKA (reference sequence). CDR3 region: CSASGGGSNYGYTF. CDR3 sequence (DNA): TGCAGTGCTAGTGGAGGGGGCTCTAACTATGGCTACACCTTC.

V and J are TRBV7-2 and TRBJ2-3, with 8 bases that match TRBD2. There are 13 residues in the CDR3. Germline V gene data show CDR1 as SGHTA and CDR2 as FQGNSA. V gave up 2 bases and J gave up 11 bases; unmatched junction bases: 6. Written as DNA, the CDR3 is TGTGCCAGCAGCTTATTGGGGGCGGGAGGGCAGTATTTT. It is translated as CASSLLGAGGQYF.

V gene TRBV15 combines with J gene TRBJ1-6; D gene uncertain. V was trimmed by 4 bases and J by 12 bases, leaving 13 bases between them. Germline assignment: CDR1 LNHNV and CDR2 YYDKDF (reference sequence). The CDR3 is made up of 13 amino acids. Here the CDR3 DNA reads TGTGCCACCAGCATTAATCCTAGCTTACCCCTCCACTTT. Protein sequence: CATSINPSLPLHF.

V and J are TRBV2 and TRBJ2-5, with D unclear. Looked up from germline, CDR1 is SNHLY and CDR2 is FYNNEI. Trimming took off 4 bases at V and 1 base at J, with 10 bases between the two ends. This CDR3 contains 14 residues. The CDR3 loop reads CASSAEQIQETQYF. The CDR3 DNA is TGTGCCAGCAGTGCGGAACAGATCCAAGAGACCCAGTACTTC.

V and J are TRBV5-1 and TRBJ2-2; D not resolved. V was pared by 1 base and J by 1 base, with 11 bases between. The length of the CDR3 is 16 residues. Germline CDR1 reads SGHRS; CDR2 reads YFSETQ. CDR3 in DNA: TGCGCCAGCAGCTTGACGCTCTTACTGAACACCGGGGAGCTGTTTTTT. It specifies CASSLTLLLNTGELFF.